The sample holds one count of the clone carrying this T cell receptor beta chain. The antigen remains undetermined. Method: immunoSEQ multiplex PCR; TCRdb's copy keeps in-frame clones and lacks some. The sample includes 8,000 to 9,500 clones, around three quarters of them seen just once. V was cut by 3 bases and J by 7 bases, with 11 bases left in between. The germline V gene has CDR1 SGDLS and CDR2 YYNGEE. The CDR3 runs to 13 residues. The record originates from a study of T cell repertoires in ileal Crohn's disease. Study-wide results and limits: Active smokers at surgery had more clonal expansions than non-smokers.

V gene TRBV9 combines with J gene TRBJ2-1; the D gene is possibly TRBD2 (5 bases). The TCR was taken from an adult with Crohn's disease. What was sequenced was ileal tissue. CDR3 protein: CASSALVWNEQFF. The CDR3 DNA is TGTGCCAGCAGCGCACTAGTCTGGAATGAGCAGTTCTTC.